This TCR beta chain was profiled in a study of blood T cells in healthy people across ages. Study as a whole: Per every two T cells, about one barcoded beta molecule was captured by template switching.

The sample holds a few counts of this clonotype. For the second PCR, which ran for roughly 7 to 11 cycles, a sample-barcoded 5' primer and a J-beta primer mix were used. Each of the cDNA molecules was tagged by a template-switch adaptor with 12 random nucleotides. MiXCR, applied by TCRdb to the 5' RACE reads, yields one record per CDR3 protein. The repertoire holds about 1.8 million distinct CDR3 sequences, with roughly 50% as singletons. The length of the CDR3 is 13 residues. Trimming removed 6 bases from V and 7 bases from J, with 13 bases in between. Germline values: CDR1 MNHEY, CDR2 SVGAGI. This TCR was recovered from a woman in her thirties or forties in good health. The chain employs TRBV6-5 and TRBJ2-4, with D perhaps matching TRBD1 (6 bases). The sequenced sample consisted of blood. The CDR3 spells CASRNQGFNIQYF. The CDR3 DNA is TGTGCCAGCAGAAACCAGGGGTTCAACATTCAGTACTTC.